This passage covers 13 T cell receptor beta chains from one sample sequenced in a study of blood T cell repertoires in COVID-19. Method: immunoSEQ multiplex PCR; TCRdb's copy keeps in-frame clones and lacks some. The repertoire has a few hundred thousand clones, about four fifths of them found once; the top ten carry around a sixth. The material sequenced was peripheral blood. These receptors all stem from a person aged 65 to 79 with COVID-19, enrolled during active disease.

This sequence joins TRBV2 and TRBJ2-1; 8 bases align to TRBD1. Per the germline V gene, CDR1 is SNHLY and CDR2 is FYNNEI. V was clipped by 3 bases and J by 3 bases; unmatched bases: 4. The CDR3 is 15 residues long. The DNA for the CDR3 is TGTGCCAGCAGTGACCCCACAGGGGGCTACAATGAGCAGTTCTTC. This gives the protein CASSDPTGGYNEQFF.

This clone is categorized as medium-sized. V and J are TRBV3-1 (or the pseudogene TRBV3-2) and TRBJ1-5, with a possible D match to TRBD1 (5 bases). Germline V gives CDR1 LGHDT, CDR2 YNNKEL (reference sequence). This CDR3 is 19 amino acids long. V was clipped by 0 bases and J by 0 bases, with 18 bases between them. The CDR3 DNA is TGTGCCAGCAGCCAAGATGGGGGAGTGAGGGGAGGTAGCAATCAGCCCCAGCATTTT. Translated, it gives CASSQDGGVRGGSNQPQHF.

The rearrangement uses TRBV7-6 and TRBJ2-2, with TRBD1 matching over 8 bases. The CDR3 runs 15 residues. The V gene end was trimmed by 2 bases and the J gene end by 7 bases; junction bases not matched to a gene: 6. Germline assignment: CDR1 SGHVS and CDR2 FNYEAQ. The CDR3 loop is CASSLTRGLIGELFF. CDR3 DNA: TGTGCCAGCAGCTTAACCAGGGGGCTTATCGGGGAGCTGTTTTTT.

The chain combines TRBV29-1 with TRBJ2-3; TRBD2 matches at 8 bases. Germline CDR1 is SQVTM and CDR2 is ANQGSEA. This CDR3 comprises 15 residues. Unmatched junction bases numbered 8, after V lost 4 bases and J lost 2 bases. The DNA of the CDR3 is TGCAGCGTTGTATACGGGGGGGACCACACAGATACGCAGTATTTT. Translation: CSVVYGGDHTDTQYF.

The chain couples TRBV30 to TRBJ1-5; unclear D gene. The CDR3 covers 13 residues. V was shortened by 2 bases and J by 7 bases, with 12 bases between the two germline ends. Germline-derived CDR1 and CDR2 are GTSNPN and SVGIG (reference sequence). The CDR3 protein is CAWSPSRLQPQHF. The CDR3 bases are TGTGCCTGGAGTCCTTCCCGTTTGCAGCCCCAGCATTTT.

The V and J genes are TRBV5-4 and TRBJ1-1, with 7 positions matching TRBD1. The V and J ends lost 0 bases and 2 bases, in that order; junction bases with no gene match: 7. This CDR3 has 16 residues. The germline gives CDR1 SGHNT, CDR2 YYREEE (reference sequence). CDR3 protein: CASSLVARGRNTEAFF. Written as DNA, the CDR3 is TGTGCCAGCAGCTTGGTGGCCAGGGGGAGAAACACTGAAGCTTTCTTT.

This clone appeared once. The J gene is TRBJ2-7, the V gene TRBV20-1; 8 bases match TRBD2. V lost 3 bases to trimming and J lost 1 base; unmatched junction nucleotides: 5. Germline V gives CDR1 DFQATT, CDR2 SNEGSKA (reference sequence). The CDR3 extends over 14 amino acids. DNA for the CDR3: TGCAGTGCTAGTCCGGGAGGGGTATCCTACGAGCAGTACTTC. Its translation is CSASPGGVSYEQYF.

The genes are TRBV30 and TRBJ2-7; 14 nucleotides line up with TRBD2. Germline CDR1 GTSNPN, CDR2 SVGIG (reference sequence). The CDR3 has 19 residues. V gave up 2 bases and J gave up 1 base; unmatched junction bases: 13. The CDR3 DNA sequence: TGTGCCTGGAGTAAAAGACTCGGGACTAGCGGGAGAGGGTCCTACGAGCAGTACTTC. Amino acid sequence: CAWSKRLGTSGRGSYEQYF.

This chain connects TRBV5-1 to TRBJ2-3; D might be TRBD1 (7 bases). There are 15 residues in the CDR3. Trimming shortened V by 1 base and J by 0 bases, and 9 bases separated the two germline ends. CDR1 and CDR2 (germline): SGHRS, YFSETQ. The CDR3 DNA is TGCGCCAGCAGCTTGCAGGGGGGTAGCACAGATACGCAGTATTTT. It encodes CASSLQGGSTDTQYF.

The V and J genes are TRBV12-3 or TRBV12-4 and TRBJ1-2; D may be TRBD1 (5 bases). With 7 bases removed from V and 1 base from J, the gap between germline ends came to 10 bases. The CDR3 runs to 13 residues. In DNA, the CDR3 is TGTGCCAGCACCCTGACAGATAACTATGGCTACACCTTC. This translates into CASTLTDNYGYTF.

The V call is TRBV7-2, the J call TRBJ2-7; 10 bases line up with TRBD2. There are 15 residues in the CDR3. Germline CDR1 reads SGHTA; CDR2 reads FQGNSA. V shed 8 bases, J shed 0 bases, and the junction held 7 bases outside the gene matches. CDR3 DNA sequence: TGTGCCAGCGCCATAGCGGGGGGCCCCTCCTACGAGCAGTACTTC. Encoded protein: CASAIAGGPSYEQYF. The full variable domain, with the rest looked up from reference TRBV7-2 and TRBJ2-7, is GAGVSQSPSNKVTEKGKDVELRCDPISGHTALYWYRQSLGQGLEFLIYFQGNSAPDKSGLPSDRFSAERTGGSVSTLTIQRTQQEDSAVYLCASAIAGGPSYEQYFGPGTRLTVT.

This chain's CDR3 is CASSPSGGSYYEQFF. The CDR3 DNA sequence: TGCGCCAGCAGCCCTTCTGGCGGGAGTTACTATGAGCAGTTCTTC. The chain carries TRBV5-1 and TRBJ2-1; 7 bases line up with TRBD2. V lost 4 bases to trimming and J lost 8 bases; unmatched junction nucleotides: 12. This CDR3 has 15 amino acids. CDR1 is SGHRS, CDR2 YFSETQ, per germline.

This clone was observed once. J is TRBJ2-7 and V is TRBV7-2; 9 bases are a match to TRBD1. Germline CDR1 and CDR2: SGHTA and FQGNSA. The CDR3 spans 13 residues. The J segment lost 6 bases and the V segment lost 6 bases, leaving 6 bases of the junction unmatched. The CDR3 protein is CASRVTGGGEQYF. CDR3 DNA sequence: TGTGCCAGCAGAGTCACAGGGGGCGGCGAGCAGTACTTC.